This record looks at one TCR beta chain sequence and its context. Its matching antigen is unknown. The assay was run at survey level. This table comes from immunoSEQ multiplex PCR, and its TCRdb copy is limited to in-frame clones, with some not included. In the table there are fewer than 13,000 clones, about four fifths of which are singletons. This sample stems from a study of pediatric ulcerative colitis. One to two pinch biopsies were taken from the rectum during colonoscopy. The V end was cut by 10 bases, the J end by 6 bases, with 12 bases between. Germline CDR1 and CDR2: MNHNS and SASEGT. The CDR3 runs to 11 residues. Findings and limits, study-wide: Rectal pinch biopsies may have included blood-derived T cells, especially in patients with overt colitis. Rectal repertoires separated controls, mild-moderate and acute severe colitis.

The J gene is TRBJ1-1, the V gene TRBV6-1, with D possibly being TRBD1 (6 bases). The source of this sequence is a girl aged 10 to 17 who was a control in a study of pediatric ulcerative colitis. The sample consisted of gut tissue. The CDR3 loop is CAINRVAEAFF. CDR3 nucleotides: TGTGCCATTAACAGGGTCGCTGAAGCTTTCTTT.